The TCR beta chain described here comes from a study of PD-L1 blockade in urothelial cancer. As for the study in general: T cell content in blood samples showed a median of about 140,000.

Profiling relied on immunoSEQ multiplex PCR, and the TCRdb table lists in-frame clones only, not all of them. The repertoire holds 45,000 to 60,000 clones, with around nine tenths as singletons. The time point here: peripheral blood 6 weeks after treatment start. Losses at the gene ends were 4 bases for V and 1 base for J; bases not matched to a gene: 8. This CDR3 contains 17 residues. Germline CDR1 SGHDT, CDR2 YYEEEE. The receptor comes from a man in his sixties with urothelial cancer. V and J are TRBV5-6 and TRBJ2-2; 9 nucleotides agree with TRBD1. Source: PBMCs, taken around atezolizumab (anti-PD-L1) treatment. CDR3 sequence: CASSPGTGRENTGELFF. In DNA, the CDR3 is TGTGCCAGCAGCCCCGGGACAGGGAGGGAGAACACCGGGGAGCTGTTTTTT.